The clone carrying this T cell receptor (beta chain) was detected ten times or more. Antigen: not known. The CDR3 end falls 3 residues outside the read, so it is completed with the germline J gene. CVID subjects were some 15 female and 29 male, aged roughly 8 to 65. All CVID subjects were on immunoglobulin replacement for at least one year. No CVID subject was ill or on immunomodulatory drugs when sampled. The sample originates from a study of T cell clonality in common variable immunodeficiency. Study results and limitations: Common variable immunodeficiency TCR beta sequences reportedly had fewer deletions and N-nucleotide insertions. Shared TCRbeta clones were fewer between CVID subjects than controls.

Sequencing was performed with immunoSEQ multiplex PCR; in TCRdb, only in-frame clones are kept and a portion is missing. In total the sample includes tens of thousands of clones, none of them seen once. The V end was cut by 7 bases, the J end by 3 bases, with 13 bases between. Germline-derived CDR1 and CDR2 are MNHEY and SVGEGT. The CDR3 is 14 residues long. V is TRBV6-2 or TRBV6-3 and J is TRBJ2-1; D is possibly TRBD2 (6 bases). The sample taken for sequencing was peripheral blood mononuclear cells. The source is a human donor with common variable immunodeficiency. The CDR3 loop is CASIWRAGYNEQFF. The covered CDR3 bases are TGTGCCAGCATTTGGAGGGCAGGCTACAATGAG.